This T cell receptor (beta chain) was captured by sequencing in a study of blood T cell repertoires in COVID-19. Study-level background: PBMCs, B-cell-depleted T cells, or T cells provided the cDNA or gDNA that made up the material.

This clone was observed once. TCRdb keeps only in-frame clones here, not all; method: immunoSEQ multiplex PCR. This repertoire shows 70,000 to 95,000 clones, 70% to 90% found once; its top ten account for around 2.8%. The V segment lost 6 bases and the J segment 1 base; nucleotides outside the gene matches: 6. Germline V gene sequence: CDR1 WSHSY, CDR2 SAAADI. The CDR3 covers 17 residues. The source material was peripheral blood. The source is a man in his fifties or sixties with COVID-19, enrolled during active disease. The chain is built from TRBV10-2 and TRBJ2-3; 14 bases line up with TRBD2. The CDR3 loop is CASRPGLAGGRTDTQYF. CDR3 sequence (DNA): TGCGCCAGCAGACCAGGACTAGCGGGGGGTCGCACAGATACGCAGTATTTT.